The TCR beta chain described here comes from a study of post-analysis software for immune sequencing data. Study observations and caveats: The five TRBV segments detected at higher frequency in patients than in controls included TRBV5-6, TRBV5-1 and TRBV20-1.

Each TCR beta cDNA library carried unique molecular identifiers. Roughly 510,000 cDNA molecules were recovered from an input of about 1 to 10 million T cells. One entry per CDR3 protein results from TCRdb running MiXCR on the PCR reads. The table shows approximately 440,000 distinct CDR3 sequences, with around 40% occurring only once. On this clonotype: The antigen remains unidentified.

Trimming left V 6 bases short and J 4 bases short, with 16 bases between. The CDR3 sequence is 14 residues long. Germline CDR1 and CDR2: DFQATT and SNEGSKA (reference sequence). The specimen was blood. The origin of this receptor is a girl aged 5-17 years with multiple sclerosis. This chain links TRBV20-1 with TRBJ2-1, with D possibly TRBD1 on 6 matching bases. CDR3 sequence reads: CSATEWTDYNEQFF. Written as DNA, the CDR3 is TGCAGTGCCACCGAATGGACAGATTACAATGAGCAGTTCTTC.